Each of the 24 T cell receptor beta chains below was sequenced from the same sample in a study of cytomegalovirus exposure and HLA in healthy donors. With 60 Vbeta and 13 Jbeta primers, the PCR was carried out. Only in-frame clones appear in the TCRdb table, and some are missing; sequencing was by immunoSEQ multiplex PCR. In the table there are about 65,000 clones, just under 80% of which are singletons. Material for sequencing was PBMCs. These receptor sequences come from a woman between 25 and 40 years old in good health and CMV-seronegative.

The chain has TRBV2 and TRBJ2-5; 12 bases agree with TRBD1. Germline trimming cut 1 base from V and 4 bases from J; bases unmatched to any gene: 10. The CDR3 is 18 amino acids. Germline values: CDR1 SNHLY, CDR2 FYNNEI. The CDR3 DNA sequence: TGTGCCAGCAGTGAAGAGCCGGGACAGGGGGCGCGTAGAGAGACCCAGTACTTC. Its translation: CASSEEPGQGARRETQYF.

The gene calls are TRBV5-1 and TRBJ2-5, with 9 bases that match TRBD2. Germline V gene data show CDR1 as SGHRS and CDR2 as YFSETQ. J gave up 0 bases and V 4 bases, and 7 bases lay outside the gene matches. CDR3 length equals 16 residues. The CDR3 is CASSRSGGPYQETQYF. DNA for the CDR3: TGCGCCAGCAGCAGAAGCGGGGGGCCGTACCAAGAGACCCAGTACTTC.

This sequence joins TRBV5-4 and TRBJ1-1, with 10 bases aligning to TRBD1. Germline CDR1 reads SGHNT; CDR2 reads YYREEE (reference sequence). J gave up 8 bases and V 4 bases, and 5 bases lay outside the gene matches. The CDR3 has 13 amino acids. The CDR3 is CASSPDRGGEAFF. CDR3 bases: TGTGCCAGCAGCCCGGACAGGGGGGGAGAAGCTTTCTTT.

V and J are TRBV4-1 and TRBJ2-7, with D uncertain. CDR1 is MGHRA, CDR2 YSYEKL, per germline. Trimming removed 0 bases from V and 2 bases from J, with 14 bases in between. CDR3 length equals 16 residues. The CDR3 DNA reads TGCGCCAGCAGCCAAGACTACCGCCGTACCACCTACGAGCAGTACTTC. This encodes CASSQDYRRTTYEQYF.

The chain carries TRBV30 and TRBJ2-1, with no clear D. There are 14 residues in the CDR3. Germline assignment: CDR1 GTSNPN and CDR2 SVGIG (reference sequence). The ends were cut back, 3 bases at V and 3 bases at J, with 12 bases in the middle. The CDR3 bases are TGTGCCTGGAGCGAGGCCGGTTACTACAATGAGCAGTTCTTC. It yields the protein CAWSEAGYYNEQFF.

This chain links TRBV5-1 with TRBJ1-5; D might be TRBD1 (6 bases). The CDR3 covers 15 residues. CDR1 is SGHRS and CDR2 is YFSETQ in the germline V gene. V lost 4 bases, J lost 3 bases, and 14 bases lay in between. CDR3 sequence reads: CASSLQGGVNQPQHF. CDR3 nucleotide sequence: TGCGCCAGCAGCCTACAAGGGGGAGTCAATCAGCCCCAGCATTTT. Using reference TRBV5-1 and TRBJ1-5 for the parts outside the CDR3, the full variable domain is KAGVTQTPRYLIKTRGQQVTLSCSPISGHRSVSWYQQTPGQGLQFLFEYFSETQRNKGNFPGRFSGRQFSNSRSEMNVSTLELGDSALYLCASSLQGGVNQPQHFGDGTRLSIL.

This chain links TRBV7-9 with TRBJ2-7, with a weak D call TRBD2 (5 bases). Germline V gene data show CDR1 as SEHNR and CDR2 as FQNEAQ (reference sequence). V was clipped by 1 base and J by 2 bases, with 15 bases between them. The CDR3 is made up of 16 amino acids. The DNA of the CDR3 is TGTGCCAGCAGCTTAGGAGGGCCGCCCCCCGCCTACGAGCAGTACTTC. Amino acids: CASSLGGPPPAYEQYF. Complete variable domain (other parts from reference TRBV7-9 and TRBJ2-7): DTGVSQNPRHKITKRGQNVTFRCDPISEHNRLYWYRQTLGQGPEFLTYFQNEAQLEKSRLLSDRFSAERPKGSFSTLEIQRTEQGDSAMYLCASSLGGPPPAYEQYFGPGTRLTVT.

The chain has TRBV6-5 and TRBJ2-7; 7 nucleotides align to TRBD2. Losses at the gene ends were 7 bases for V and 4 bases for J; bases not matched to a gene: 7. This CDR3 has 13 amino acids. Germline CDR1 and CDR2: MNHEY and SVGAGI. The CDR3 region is CASTQPGGYEQYF. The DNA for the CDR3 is TGTGCCAGCACGCAACCGGGGGGTTACGAGCAGTACTTC.

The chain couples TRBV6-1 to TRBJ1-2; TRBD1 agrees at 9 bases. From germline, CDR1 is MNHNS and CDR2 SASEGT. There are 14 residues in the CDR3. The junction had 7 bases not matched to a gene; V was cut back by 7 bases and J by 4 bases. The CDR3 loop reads CASTTGGPVYGYTF. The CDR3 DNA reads TGTGCCAGCACCACAGGGGGCCCTGTCTATGGCTACACCTTC.

The CDR3 is CASSPPQGLTDTQYF. The CDR3 DNA follows: TGTGCCAGCAGCCCCCCGCAGGGGTTAACAGATACGCAGTATTTT. The genes are TRBV7-6 and TRBJ2-3, with D tentatively TRBD1 (6 bases). V lost 5 bases, J lost 3 bases, and 15 bases lay in between. Germline loops: CDR1 SGHVS, CDR2 FNYEAQ. This CDR3 spans 15 amino acids.

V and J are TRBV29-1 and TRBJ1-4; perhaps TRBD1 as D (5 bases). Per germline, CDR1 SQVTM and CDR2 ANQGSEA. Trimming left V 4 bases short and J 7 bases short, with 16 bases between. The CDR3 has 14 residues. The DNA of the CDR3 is TGCAGCGTTGCGCTCGGGACTGCCTCTGAAAAACTGTTTTTT. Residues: CSVALGTASEKLFF.

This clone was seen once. This CDR3 reads CAWRNPFLGRNTEAFF. CDR3 DNA sequence: TGTGCCTGGAGGAACCCCTTTTTAGGGAGAAACACTGAAGCTTTCTTT. J is TRBJ1-1 and V is TRBV30; D call uncertain. The CDR3 is made up of 16 amino acids. Germline lookup yields CDR1 GTSNPN and CDR2 SVGIG (reference sequence). Trimming took 3 bases from V and 2 from J, leaving 19 bases between them. Drawing the rest from reference TRBV30 and TRBJ1-1, the complete variable domain is SQTIHQWPATLVQPVGSPLSLECTVEGTSNPNLYWYRQAAGRGLQLLFYSVGIGQISSEVPQNLSASRPQDRQFILSSKKLLLSDSGFYLCAWRNPFLGRNTEAFFGQGTRLTVV.

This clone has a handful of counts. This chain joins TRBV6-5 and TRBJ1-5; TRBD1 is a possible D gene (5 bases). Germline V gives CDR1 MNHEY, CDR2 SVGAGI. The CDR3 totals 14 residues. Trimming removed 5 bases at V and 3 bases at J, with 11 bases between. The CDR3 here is CASSQDRLNQPQHF. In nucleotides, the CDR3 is TGTGCCAGCAGTCAAGACAGACTCAATCAGCCCCAGCATTTT.

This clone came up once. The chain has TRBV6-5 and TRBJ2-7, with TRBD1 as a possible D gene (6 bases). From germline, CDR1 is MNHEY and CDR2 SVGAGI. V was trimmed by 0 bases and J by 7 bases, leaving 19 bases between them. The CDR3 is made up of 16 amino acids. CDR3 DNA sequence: TGTGCCAGCAGTTACTCTAGTCCACAGGGCGGTGGAGAGCAGTACTTC. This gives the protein CASSYSSPQGGGEQYF.

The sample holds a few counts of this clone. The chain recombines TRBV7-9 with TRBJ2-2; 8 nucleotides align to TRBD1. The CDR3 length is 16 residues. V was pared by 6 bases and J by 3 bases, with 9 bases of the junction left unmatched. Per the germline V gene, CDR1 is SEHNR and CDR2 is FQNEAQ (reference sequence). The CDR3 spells CASSSLRGLDTGELFF. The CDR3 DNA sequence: TGTGCCAGCAGTTCCCTCAGGGGGCTGGACACCGGGGAGCTGTTTTTT.

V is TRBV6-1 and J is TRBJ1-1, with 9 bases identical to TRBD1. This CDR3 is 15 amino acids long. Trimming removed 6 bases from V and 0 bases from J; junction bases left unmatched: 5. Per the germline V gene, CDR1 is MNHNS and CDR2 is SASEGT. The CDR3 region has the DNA TGTGCCAGCAGCGACAGGGGGACGATGAACACTGAAGCTTTCTTT. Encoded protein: CASSDRGTMNTEAFF.

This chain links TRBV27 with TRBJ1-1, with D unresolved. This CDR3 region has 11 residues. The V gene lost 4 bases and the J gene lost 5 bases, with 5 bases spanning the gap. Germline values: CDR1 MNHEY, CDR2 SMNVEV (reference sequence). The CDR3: CASSSRTEAFF. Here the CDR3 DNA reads TGTGCCAGCAGTTCTCGGACTGAAGCTTTCTTT.

This chain's CDR3 is CSAEDTSGYTF. DNA of the CDR3: TGCAGCGCAGAAGACACTTCTGGCTACACCTTC. This sequence joins TRBV29-1 and TRBJ1-2; D unclear. CDR3 length equals 11 residues. Deletions cut 7 bases from V and 7 bases from J, with 13 bases between. The germline CDR1 and CDR2 sequences are SQVTM and ANQGSEA.

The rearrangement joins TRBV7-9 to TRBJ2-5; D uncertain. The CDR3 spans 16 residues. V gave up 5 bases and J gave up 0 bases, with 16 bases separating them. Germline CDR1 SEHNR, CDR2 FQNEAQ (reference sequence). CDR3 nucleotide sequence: TGTGCCAGCAGCCAATCGATACAGATATACCAAGAGACCCAGTACTTC. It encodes CASSQSIQIYQETQYF.

CDR3 coding DNA: TGTGCCAGCAGTTACTTAACTCGGGCAGATACGCAGTATTTT. As protein: CASSYLTRADTQYF. The chain has TRBV6-5 and TRBJ2-3, with no clear D. The CDR3 totals 14 residues. Germline V gives CDR1 MNHEY, CDR2 SVGAGI. V lost 1 base to trimming and J lost 4 bases, with 9 bases between them.

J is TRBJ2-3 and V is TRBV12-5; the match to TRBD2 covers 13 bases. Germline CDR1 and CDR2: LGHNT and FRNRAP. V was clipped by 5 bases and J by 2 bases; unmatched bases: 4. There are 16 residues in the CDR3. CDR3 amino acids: CASGPGLAGFTDTQYF. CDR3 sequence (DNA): TGTGCTAGTGGTCCGGGACTAGCGGGGTTCACAGATACGCAGTATTTT.

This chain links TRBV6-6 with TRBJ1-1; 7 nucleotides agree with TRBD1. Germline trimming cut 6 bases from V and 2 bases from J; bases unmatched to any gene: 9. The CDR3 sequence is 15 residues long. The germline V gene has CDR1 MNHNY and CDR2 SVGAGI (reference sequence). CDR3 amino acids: CASSQPGQLNTEAFF. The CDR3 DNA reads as TGTGCCAGCAGCCAGCCGGGACAGCTTAACACTGAAGCTTTCTTT.

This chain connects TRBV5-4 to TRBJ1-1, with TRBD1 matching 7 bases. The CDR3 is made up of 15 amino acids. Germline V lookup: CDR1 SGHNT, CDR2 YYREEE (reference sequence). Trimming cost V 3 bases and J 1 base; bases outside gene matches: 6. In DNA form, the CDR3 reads TGTGCCAGCAGCTACCGGACAGGACGGAACACTGAAGCTTTCTTT. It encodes CASSYRTGRNTEAFF.

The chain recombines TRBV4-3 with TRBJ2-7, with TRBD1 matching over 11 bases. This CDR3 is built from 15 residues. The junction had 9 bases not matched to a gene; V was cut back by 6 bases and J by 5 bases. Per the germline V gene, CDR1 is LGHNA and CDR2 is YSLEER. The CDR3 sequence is CASRRHGQGAHEQYF. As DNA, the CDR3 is TGCGCCAGCAGGAGACATGGACAGGGGGCCCACGAGCAGTACTTC.